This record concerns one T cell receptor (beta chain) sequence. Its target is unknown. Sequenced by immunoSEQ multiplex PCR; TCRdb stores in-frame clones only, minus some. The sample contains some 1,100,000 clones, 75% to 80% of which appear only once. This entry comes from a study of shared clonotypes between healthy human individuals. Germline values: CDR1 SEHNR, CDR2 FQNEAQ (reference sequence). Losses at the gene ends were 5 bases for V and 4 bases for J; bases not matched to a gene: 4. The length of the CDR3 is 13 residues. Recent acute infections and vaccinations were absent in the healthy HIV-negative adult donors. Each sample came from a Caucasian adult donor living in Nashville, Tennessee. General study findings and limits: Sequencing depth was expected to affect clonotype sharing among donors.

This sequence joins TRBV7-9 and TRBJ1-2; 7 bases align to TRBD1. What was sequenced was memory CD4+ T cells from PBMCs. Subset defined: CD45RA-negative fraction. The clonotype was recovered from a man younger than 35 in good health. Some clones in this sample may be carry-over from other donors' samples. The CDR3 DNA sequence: TGTGCCAGCAGCCAGGGACAGCTCTATGGCTACACCTTC. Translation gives CASSQGQLYGYTF.